Presented here are 20 T cell receptor beta chains from one specimen sequenced in a study of T cell clonotyping in hematopoietic cell transplantation. TCRdb's copy holds only in-frame clones and misses some; the assay was immunoSEQ multiplex PCR. The sample consists of 10,000 to 15,000 clones, less than 95% of them appearing once. The sample consisted of peripheral blood mononuclear cells. These receptors all stem from a woman between 50 and 59 years old in good health. Some clones in this sample may be carry-over from other donors' samples.

This sequence joins TRBV6-1 and TRBJ1-2; perhaps TRBD1 as D (5 bases). The CDR3 runs to 13 residues. Deletions cut 3 bases from V and 8 bases from J, with 13 bases between. Germline V CDR1 and CDR2: MNHNS, SASEGT. CDR3 residues: CASSDRRGLGYTF. The DNA for the CDR3 is TGTGCCAGCAGTGATCGTAGGGGACTGGGCTACACCTTC.

The CDR3 is CASSFKGVGYGYTF. CDR3 in DNA: TGTGCCAGCAGCTTCAAGGGTGTGGGCTATGGCTACACCTTC. The V and J genes are TRBV11-1 and TRBJ1-2; no firm D call. With 3 bases removed from V and 4 bases from J, the gap between germline ends came to 12 bases. The CDR3 sequence is 14 residues long. Germline V gene lookup returns CDR1 SGHAT and CDR2 FQDESV (reference sequence).

The V and J genes are TRBV19 and TRBJ2-2; D is ambiguous. The CDR3 totals 14 residues. V lost 6 bases to trimming and J lost 0 bases, with 8 bases between them. Germline CDR1 is LNHDA and CDR2 is SQIVND (reference sequence). In nucleotides, the CDR3 is TGTGCCAGTAGAGGATACTCGAACACCGGGGAGCTGTTTTTT. Translated, it gives CASRGYSNTGELFF.

This chain joins TRBV7-2 and TRBJ2-5; no definite D call. The ends were cut back, 2 bases at V and 0 bases at J, with 7 bases in the middle. The V gene's germline CDR1 is SGHTA and CDR2 FQGNSA. This CDR3 region has 14 residues. The CDR3 here is CASSLMGNQETQYF. The CDR3, as DNA: TGTGCCAGCAGCTTAATGGGAAACCAAGAGACCCAGTACTTC.

The chain combines TRBV4-3 with TRBJ1-1; TRBD1 matches 7 bases. V dropped 1 base and J dropped 7; count of bases not matched to a gene: 15. The CDR3 loop spans 17 amino acids. Germline values: CDR1 LGHNA, CDR2 YSLEER. Here the CDR3 reads CASSQVDAGGGKVEAFF. The CDR3 DNA reads TGCGCCAGCAGCCAAGTGGACGCAGGGGGGGGAAAGGTTGAAGCTTTCTTT.

The chain uses TRBV28 and TRBJ1-3; D call uncertain. This CDR3 contains 14 residues. CDR1 and CDR2 from the germline V gene are MDHEN and SYDVKM. Trimming cost V 4 bases and J 0 bases, with 7 bases left between them. CDR3 nucleotide sequence: TGTGCCAGCAGTTGGCCCAACTCTGGAAACACCATATATTTT. It translates to CASSWPNSGNTIYF.

The rearrangement joins TRBV11-2 to TRBJ2-7; the D gene is possibly TRBD2 (7 bases). The V gene's germline CDR1 is SGHAT and CDR2 FQNNGV. V lost 5 bases and J 5 bases, leaving 16 bases between the germline ends. The CDR3 spans 14 residues. The CDR3 loop is CASSHPGGPDEQYF. The CDR3 coding sequence is TGTGCCAGCAGCCACCCCGGGGGGCCCGACGAGCAGTACTTC.

This chain links TRBV4-3 with TRBJ1-2, with unresolved D. V dropped 1 base and J dropped 2 bases, with 5 bases sitting between them. This CDR3 is built from 13 residues. Germline V gives CDR1 LGHNA, CDR2 YSLEER. CDR3 sequence: CASSQGQNYGYTF. The CDR3 nucleotides read TGCGCCAGCAGCCAAGGACAAAACTATGGCTACACCTTC.

The chain has TRBV7-9 and TRBJ1-1; no definite D call. Germline V gene lookup returns CDR1 SEHNR and CDR2 FQNEAQ (reference sequence). V was shortened by 5 bases and J by 1 base, with 8 bases between the two germline ends. The CDR3 spans 13 residues. The CDR3 here is CASSPQENTEAFF. In nucleotides, the CDR3 is TGTGCCAGCAGCCCGCAGGAGAACACTGAAGCTTTCTTT.

This clone was detected once. V is TRBV30 and J is TRBJ2-5; D uncertain. Germline CDR1 is GTSNPN and CDR2 is SVGIG (reference sequence). CDR3 size: 15 residues. Deletions cut 0 bases from V and 5 bases from J, with 16 bases between. CDR3 bases: TGTGCCTGGAGTGTAATAACACCTGGTCCCGAGACCCAGTACTTC. This gives the protein CAWSVITPGPETQYF.

V gene TRBV19 combines with J gene TRBJ2-2; D remains unclear. Trimming took 5 bases from V and 3 from J, leaving 10 bases between them. Germline V lookup: CDR1 LNHDA, CDR2 SQIVND (reference sequence). The length of the CDR3 is 14 residues. The CDR3 spells CASSPMEHTGELFF. CDR3 DNA sequence: TGTGCCAGTAGTCCGATGGAGCACACCGGGGAGCTGTTTTTT.

The chain recombines TRBV30 with TRBJ1-2, with D tentatively TRBD1 (6 bases). V was cut by 1 base and J by 4 bases, with 7 bases left in between. Looked up from germline, CDR1 is GTSNPN and CDR2 is SVGIG (reference sequence). The CDR3 spans 12 residues. CDR3: CAWSGQAYGYTF. The CDR3 nucleotides are TGTGCCTGGAGTGGACAGGCCTATGGCTACACCTTC.

J is TRBJ1-6 and V is TRBV5-1; 9 bases are shared with TRBD1. The CDR3 consists of 14 residues. The germline V gene encodes CDR1 SGHRS and CDR2 YFSETQ. Trimming removed 6 bases from V and 7 bases from J; junction bases left unmatched: 5. The CDR3 sequence: CASKLGQGNSPLHF. The DNA of the CDR3 is TGCGCCAGCAAGCTGGGACAGGGCAATTCACCCCTCCACTTT.

The rearrangement uses TRBV4-3 and TRBJ1-3, with no clear D. This CDR3 has 14 residues. The germline gives CDR1 LGHNA, CDR2 YSLEER. Trimming removed 0 bases at V and 2 bases at J, with 5 bases between. CDR3 coding DNA: TGCGCCAGCAGCCAAGAAGGTACTGGAAACACCATATATTTT. Protein product: CASSQEGTGNTIYF.

V usage is TRBV5-6 and J usage is TRBJ2-1; 8 bases are a match to TRBD2. The junction had 1 base not matched to a gene; V was cut back by 0 bases and J by 2 bases. The CDR3 has 15 residues. CDR1 and CDR2 from the germline V gene are SGHDT and YYEEEE. The CDR3 coding sequence is TGTGCCAGCAGCTTGGCGGGGGGGACCTACAATGAGCAGTTCTTC. Translation gives CASSLAGGTYNEQFF.

The rearrangement links TRBV28 to TRBJ1-6, with D maybe TRBD1 (5 bases). The CDR3 covers 12 residues. CDR1 MDHEN and CDR2 SYDVKM come from the germline V gene. Trimming took 2 bases from V and 11 from J, leaving 7 bases between them. The CDR3 nucleotides are TGTGCCAGCAGTTTACTGGGGGCACCCCTCCACTTT. This encodes CASSLLGAPLHF.

This chain links TRBV10-3 with TRBJ1-6, with 9 bases identical to TRBD1. Germline V gene sequence: CDR1 ENHRY, CDR2 SYGVKD. With 6 bases clipped from V and 9 bases from J, the junction kept 6 bases outside the gene matches. This CDR3 has 14 amino acids. CDR3 protein: CAISPGTGTSPLHF. CDR3 nucleotide sequence: TGTGCCATCAGCCCCGGGACAGGGACTTCACCCCTCCACTTT.

The chain is built from TRBV4-2 and TRBJ2-2; 7 nucleotides agree with TRBD1. The CDR3 is 16 amino acids. Germline-derived CDR1 and CDR2 are LGHNA and YNFKEQ. Trimming at V came to 6 bases and at J to 0 bases, leaving 7 bases not matched to a gene. The CDR3 sequence: CASRKDRSPNTGELFF. The CDR3, as DNA: TGTGCCAGCAGAAAGGACAGGTCGCCGAACACCGGGGAGCTGTTTTTT.

V gene TRBV28 combines with J gene TRBJ1-2, with a possible D match to TRBD1 (6 bases). V was shortened by 2 bases and J by 4 bases, with 11 bases between the two germline ends. This CDR3 has 14 residues. The germline gives CDR1 MDHEN, CDR2 SYDVKM. CDR3 coding DNA: TGTGCCAGCAGTTTAACAGGGCGTCTCTATGGCTACACCTTC. It yields the protein CASSLTGRLYGYTF.

V is TRBV5-4 and J is TRBJ2-7; weak D call: TRBD2 (6 bases). From germline, CDR1 is SGHNT and CDR2 YYREEE (reference sequence). Trimming took off 4 bases at V and 0 bases at J, with 20 bases between the two ends. The CDR3 consists of 17 residues. As DNA, the CDR3 is TGTGCCAGCAGCGATAGGGCAGGGAGGACGTACTCCTACGAGCAGTACTTC. Protein: CASSDRAGRTYSYEQYF.